This T cell receptor beta chain was identified in a study of Graves' ophthalmopathy and Graves' hyperthyroidism. Study results and caveats: The authors also found most expanded thyroid clonotypes above 0.001 frequency in blood.

On this clonotype: Its antigen is currently unknown.

RNA transcripts were the source from which TCR beta CDR3 regions were amplified. The first round was an RT-PCR with HTBI primers, and the second round was a multiplex PCR. TCRdb used MiXCR to reprocess the multiplex PCR reads, holding one entry per CDR3 protein. The table includes approximately 210,000 distinct CDR3 sequences, roughly 29% detected once. Sequencing was performed on peripheral blood. The source of this sequence is a man between 50 and 59 years old with Graves' ophthalmopathy.

The CDR3 DNA sequence: TGTGCCAGCAGTTACTCGAGACCAGGACAGGGCCACGAGCAGTACTTC. It yields the protein CASSYSRPGQGHEQYF. The chain carries TRBV6-2 or TRBV6-3 and TRBJ2-7, with 8 bases matching TRBD1. The CDR3 is made up of 16 amino acids. Germline V gene data show CDR1 as MNHEY and CDR2 as SVGEGT. Losses at the gene ends were 0 bases for V and 5 bases for J; bases not matched to a gene: 9.